Below, 6 T cell receptor beta chains from the same sample are listed, as sequenced in a study of blood T cell repertoires in COVID-19. Sequencing was performed with immunoSEQ multiplex PCR; in TCRdb, only in-frame clones are kept and a portion is missing. Of some 210,000 clones in the sample, about 94% were seen once. Sequenced input: peripheral blood. These receptors all come from a man between 60 and 75 years old with COVID-19, enrolled during active disease.

This clone was seen a handful of times. The sample has other DNA sequences that encode this CDR3 too. The chain employs TRBV6-5 and TRBJ1-6; D may be TRBD1 (5 bases). The CDR3 covers 13 residues. V lost 6 bases and J lost 5, with 8 bases in between. The V gene's germline CDR1 is MNHEY and CDR2 SVGAGI. The CDR3 coding sequence is TGTGCCAGCAGGCAGGGAAATAATTCACCCCTCCACTTT. Amino acids: CASRQGNNSPLHF.

This chain uses TRBV29-1 with TRBJ2-3; the match to TRBD2 covers 8 bases. This CDR3 contains 15 residues. Germline CDR1 and CDR2: SQVTM and ANQGSEA. DNA for the CDR3: TGCAGTTCCCTAAGGTGGACGGGAGGGACAGATACGCAGTATTTT. It yields the protein CSSLRWTGGTDTQYF.

As DNA, the CDR3 is TGTGCCAGCAGTTACTCGCGTCGGAACACTGAAGCTTTCTTT. This codes for CASSYSRRNTEAFF. The genes are TRBV6-5 and TRBJ1-1; D call uncertain. The CDR3 is made up of 14 amino acids. Germline V gene lookup returns CDR1 MNHEY and CDR2 SVGAGI. The germline V and J ends were trimmed by 0 bases and 1 base, with 6 bases remaining between them.

The chain links TRBV29-1 to TRBJ1-1, with 9 bases matching TRBD1. The CDR3 is 14 residues long. V lost 7 bases, J lost 1 base, and 7 bases stayed unmatched. Per the germline V gene, CDR1 is SQVTM and CDR2 is ANQGSEA. CDR3 sequence (DNA): TGCAGCGCCCACAGGGGGCACGGGAACACTGAAGCTTTCTTT. Amino acids: CSAHRGHGNTEAFF.

This clone was seen once. This rearrangement joins TRBV30 to TRBJ2-1; a weak D match, TRBD2 (5 bases). The CDR3 length is 11 residues. Germline V lookup: CDR1 GTSNPN, CDR2 SVGIG (reference sequence). The V end was cut by 4 bases, the J end by 8 bases, with 9 bases between. Here the CDR3 DNA reads TGTGCCTGGACCGGGAATGATGAGCAGTTCTTC. This translates into CAWTGNDEQFF.

J is TRBJ1-6 and V is TRBV6-2 or TRBV6-3, with TRBD1 matching 8 bases. Germline V gives CDR1 MNHEY, CDR2 SVGEGT. With 5 bases clipped from V and 5 bases from J, the junction kept 5 bases outside the gene matches. The CDR3 covers 15 residues. The CDR3 region is CASSPRTGNNSPLHF. The CDR3 bases are TGTGCCAGCAGTCCCCGGACAGGGAATAATTCACCCCTCCACTTT.